The table lists the clone carrying this T cell receptor beta chain with many counts. The antigen is not known. Amplification of TCR beta CDR3 regions used RNA as the template. The TCR CDR3 was amplified in a first-round RT-PCR using the HTBI primer set. One entry per CDR3 protein results from TCRdb running MiXCR on the multiplex PCR reads. The sample consists of some 300,000 distinct CDR3 sequences, roughly 19% of them appearing once. This record belongs to a study of T cells in Graves' hyperthyroidism and ophthalmopathy. General study results and limits: Appearing also in blood were most of the thyroid clonotypes expanded above 0.001. A model built on 13 V-J features separated ophthalmopathy from stable hyperthyroidism.

V was cut by 3 bases and J by 2 bases, with 14 bases left in between. The CDR3 runs to 15 residues. The germline CDR1 and CDR2 sequences are ENHRY and SYGVKD. Input material: blood. V is TRBV10-3 and J is TRBJ2-7; TRBD1 or TRBD2 may be the D gene (5 bases each). The sequence derives from a man in his fifties with Graves' ophthalmopathy. In DNA, the CDR3 is TGTGCCATCAGTGATTCCGGGACGTATCCCTACGAGCAGTACTTC. Protein sequence: CAISDSGTYPYEQYF.